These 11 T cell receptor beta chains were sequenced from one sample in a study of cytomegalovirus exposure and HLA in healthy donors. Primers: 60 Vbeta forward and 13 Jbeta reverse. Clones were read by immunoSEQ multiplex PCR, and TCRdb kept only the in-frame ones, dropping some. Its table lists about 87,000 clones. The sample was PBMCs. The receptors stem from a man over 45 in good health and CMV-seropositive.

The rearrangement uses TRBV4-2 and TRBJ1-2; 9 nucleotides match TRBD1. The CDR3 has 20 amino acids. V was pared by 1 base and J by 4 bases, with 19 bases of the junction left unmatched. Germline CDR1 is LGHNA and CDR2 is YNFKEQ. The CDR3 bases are TGTGCCAGCAGCCAAGCTAGGCGATACATTCGGGACAGGGCTGCCTATGGCTACACCTTC. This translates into CASSQARRYIRDRAAYGYTF.

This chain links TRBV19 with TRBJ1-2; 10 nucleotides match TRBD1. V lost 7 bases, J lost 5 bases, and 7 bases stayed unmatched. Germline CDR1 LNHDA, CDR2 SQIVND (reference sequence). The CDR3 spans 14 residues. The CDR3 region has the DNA TGTGCCAGTACCAACGACAGGGGGCTGTATGGCTACACCTTC. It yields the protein CASTNDRGLYGYTF. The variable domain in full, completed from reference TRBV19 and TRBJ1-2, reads DGGITQSPKYLFRKEGQNVTLSCEQNLNHDAMYWYRQDPGQGLRLIYYSQIVNDFQKGDIAEGYSVSREKKESFPLTVTSAQKNPTAFYLCASTNDRGLYGYTFGSGTRLTVV.

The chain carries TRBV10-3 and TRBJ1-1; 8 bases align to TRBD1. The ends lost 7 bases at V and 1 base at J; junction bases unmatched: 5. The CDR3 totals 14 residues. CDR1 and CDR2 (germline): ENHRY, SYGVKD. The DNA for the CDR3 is TGTGCCATCACCTTGGGACAGGCGAACACTGAAGCTTTCTTT. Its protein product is CAITLGQANTEAFF.

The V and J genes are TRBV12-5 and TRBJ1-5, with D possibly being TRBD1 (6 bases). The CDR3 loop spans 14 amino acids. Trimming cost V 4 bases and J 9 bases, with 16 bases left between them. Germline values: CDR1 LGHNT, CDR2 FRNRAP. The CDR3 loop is CASGWGLRRGPQHF. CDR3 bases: TGTGCTAGTGGTTGGGGGCTACGGCGAGGGCCCCAGCATTTT.

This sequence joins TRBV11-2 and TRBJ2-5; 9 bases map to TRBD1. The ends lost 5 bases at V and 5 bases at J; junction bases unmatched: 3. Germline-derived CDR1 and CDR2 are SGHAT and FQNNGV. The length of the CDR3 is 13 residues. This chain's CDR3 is CASSPGQGETQYF. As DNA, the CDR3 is TGTGCCAGCAGCCCCGGACAGGGGGAGACCCAGTACTTC.

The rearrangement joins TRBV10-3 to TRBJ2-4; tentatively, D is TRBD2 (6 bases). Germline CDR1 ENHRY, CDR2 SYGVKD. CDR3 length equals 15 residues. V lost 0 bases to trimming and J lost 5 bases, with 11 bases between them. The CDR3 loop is CAISESKTSQNIQYF. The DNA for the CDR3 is TGTGCCATCAGTGAGTCGAAAACTAGCCAAAACATTCAGTACTTC.

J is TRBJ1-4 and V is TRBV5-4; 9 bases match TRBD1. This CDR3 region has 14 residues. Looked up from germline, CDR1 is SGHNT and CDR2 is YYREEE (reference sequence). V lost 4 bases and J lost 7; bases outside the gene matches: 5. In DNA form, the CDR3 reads TGTGCCAGCAGCACACAGGGGGCAGGTGAAAAACTGTTTTTT. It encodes CASSTQGAGEKLFF.

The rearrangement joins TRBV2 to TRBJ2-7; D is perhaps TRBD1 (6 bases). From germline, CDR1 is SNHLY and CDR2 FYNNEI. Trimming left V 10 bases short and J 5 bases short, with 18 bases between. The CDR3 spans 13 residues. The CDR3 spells CATEGDDFNEQYF. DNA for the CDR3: TGTGCCACCGAGGGGGACGATTTTAACGAGCAGTACTTC.

Here the CDR3 DNA reads TGTGCTAGTGGTTCTGTGAACACTGAAGCTTTCTTT. It encodes CASGSVNTEAFF. The rearrangement links TRBV12-5 to TRBJ1-1; D is undetermined. CDR3 length: 12 amino acids. Trimming shortened V by 4 bases and J by 0 bases, and 3 bases separated the two germline ends. The germline V gene has CDR1 LGHNT and CDR2 FRNRAP.

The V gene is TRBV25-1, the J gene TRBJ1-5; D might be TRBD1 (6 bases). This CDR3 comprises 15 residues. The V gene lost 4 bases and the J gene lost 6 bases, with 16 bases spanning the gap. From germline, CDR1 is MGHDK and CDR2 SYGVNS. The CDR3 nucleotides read TGTGCCAGCAGTGCAGGGGCGTGGGGCACTCAGCCCCAGCATTTT. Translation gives CASSAGAWGTQPQHF.

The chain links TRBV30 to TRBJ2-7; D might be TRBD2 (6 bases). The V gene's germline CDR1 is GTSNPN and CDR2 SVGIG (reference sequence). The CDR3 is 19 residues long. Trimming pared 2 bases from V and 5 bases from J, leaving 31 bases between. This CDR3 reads CAWSLFPGSGTPSLHEQYF. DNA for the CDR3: TGTGCCTGGAGTCTATTCCCGGGTAGCGGAACGCCCAGTTTGCACGAGCAGTACTTC. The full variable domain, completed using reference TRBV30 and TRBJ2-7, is SQTIHQWPATLVQPVGSPLSLECTVEGTSNPNLYWYRQAAGRGLQLLFYSVGIGQISSEVPQNLSASRPQDRQFILSSKKLLLSDSGFYLCAWSLFPGSGTPSLHEQYFGPGTRLTVT.